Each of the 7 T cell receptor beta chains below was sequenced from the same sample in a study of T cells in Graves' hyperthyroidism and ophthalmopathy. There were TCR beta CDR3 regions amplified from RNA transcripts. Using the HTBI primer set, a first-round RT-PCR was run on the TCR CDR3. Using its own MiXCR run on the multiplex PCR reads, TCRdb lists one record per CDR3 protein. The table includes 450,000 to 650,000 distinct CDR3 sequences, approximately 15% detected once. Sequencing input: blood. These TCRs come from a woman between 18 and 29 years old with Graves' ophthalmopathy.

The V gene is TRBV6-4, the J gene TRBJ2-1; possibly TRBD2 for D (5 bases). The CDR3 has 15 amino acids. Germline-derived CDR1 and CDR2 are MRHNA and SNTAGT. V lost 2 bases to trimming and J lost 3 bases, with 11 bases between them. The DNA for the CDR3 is TGTGCCAGCAGTGACGGAGGAACTAGCTACAATGAGCAGTTCTTC. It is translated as CASSDGGTSYNEQFF.

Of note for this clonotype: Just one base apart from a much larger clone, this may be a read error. The CDR3 DNA sequence: TGTACCAGCAGCTCAGACGAAAGGGGGTACATGGAGCTGTTTTTT. Residues: CTSSSDERGYMELFF. The genes are TRBV9 and TRBJ2-2, with D possibly TRBD1 on 6 matching bases. The CDR3 is 15 amino acids. Germline assignment: CDR1 SGDLS and CDR2 YYNGEE.

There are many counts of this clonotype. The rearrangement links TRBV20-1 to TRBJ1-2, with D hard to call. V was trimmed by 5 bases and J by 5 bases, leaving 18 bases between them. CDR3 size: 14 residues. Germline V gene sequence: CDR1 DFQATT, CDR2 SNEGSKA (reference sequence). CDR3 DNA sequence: TGCAGTGCTGACCCCAGGAGGAATTGGTATGGCTACACCTTC. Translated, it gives CSADPRRNWYGYTF.

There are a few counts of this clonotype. CDR3 amino acids: CASSDQYSNQPQHF. The CDR3 bases are TGTGCCAGTAGCGACCAGTATAGCAATCAGCCCCAGCATTTT. The V call is TRBV19, the J call TRBJ1-5, with no clear D. The CDR3 loop spans 14 amino acids. Trimming removed 6 bases at V and 0 bases at J, with 9 bases between. Germline-derived CDR1 and CDR2 are LNHDA and SQIVND (reference sequence).

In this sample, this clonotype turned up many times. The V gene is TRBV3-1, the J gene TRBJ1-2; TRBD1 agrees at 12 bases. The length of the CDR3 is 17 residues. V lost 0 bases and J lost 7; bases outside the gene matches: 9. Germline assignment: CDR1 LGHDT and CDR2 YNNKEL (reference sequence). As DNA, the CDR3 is TGTGCCAGCAGCCAAGAGATTTGGTCGGGACAGGGGGCTGGCTACACCTTC. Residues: CASSQEIWSGQGAGYTF. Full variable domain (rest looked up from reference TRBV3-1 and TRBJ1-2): DTAVSQTPKYLVTQMGNDKSIKCEQNLGHDTMYWYKQDSKKFLKIMFSYNNKELIINETVPNRFSPKSPDKAHLNLHINSLELGDSAVYFCASSQEIWSGQGAGYTFGSGTRLTVV.

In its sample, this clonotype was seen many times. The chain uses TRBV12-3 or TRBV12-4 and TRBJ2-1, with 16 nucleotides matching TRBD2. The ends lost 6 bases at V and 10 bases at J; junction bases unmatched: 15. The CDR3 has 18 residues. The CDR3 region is CASSSGTSGRASVSEQFF. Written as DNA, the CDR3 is TGTGCCAGCAGCTCCGGGACTAGCGGGAGGGCCTCGGTATCAGAGCAGTTCTTC.

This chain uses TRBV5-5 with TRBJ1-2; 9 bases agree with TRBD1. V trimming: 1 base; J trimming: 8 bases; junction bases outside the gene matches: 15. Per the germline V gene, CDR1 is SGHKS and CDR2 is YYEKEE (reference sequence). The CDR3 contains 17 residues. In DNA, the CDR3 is TGTGCCAGCAGCTTGCGGACACCGGGACAGGGACCGAGGGGCTACACCTTC. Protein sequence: CASSLRTPGQGPRGYTF.